This record concerns one T cell receptor (beta chain) sequence. This entry belongs to a study of blood T cell repertoires in COVID-19. Background on the study: Samples taken during acute and convalescent COVID-19 were collected in the United States, Italy and Spain. From T cells, B-cell-depleted T cells, or PBMCs came the material, which was cDNA or gDNA.

Per the original data handling: Estimation of nucleated cell counts was performed using reference gene primer amplification. Assay used: immunoSEQ multiplex PCR; TCRdb lists only in-frame clones, some missing. That table furnishes V, J and clone size, whereas the DNA furnished D and trimming. In the table there are 65,000 or so clones, 85% to 90% of which are singletons. The V and J ends lost 5 bases and 5 bases respectively, with 18 bases between them. CDR1 is MNHEY, CDR2 SVGEGT, per germline. The CDR3 loop spans 15 amino acids. This chain joins TRBV6-2 or TRBV6-3 and TRBJ2-5; TRBD2 is a possible D gene (6 bases). Sequencing input: peripheral blood. The sequence came from a man aged 45-65 years with active COVID-19. The CDR3 nucleotides are TGTGCCAGCAGTCGACTTAGGGCCGCGGGGGAGACCCAGTACTTC. This codes for CASSRLRAAGETQYF.